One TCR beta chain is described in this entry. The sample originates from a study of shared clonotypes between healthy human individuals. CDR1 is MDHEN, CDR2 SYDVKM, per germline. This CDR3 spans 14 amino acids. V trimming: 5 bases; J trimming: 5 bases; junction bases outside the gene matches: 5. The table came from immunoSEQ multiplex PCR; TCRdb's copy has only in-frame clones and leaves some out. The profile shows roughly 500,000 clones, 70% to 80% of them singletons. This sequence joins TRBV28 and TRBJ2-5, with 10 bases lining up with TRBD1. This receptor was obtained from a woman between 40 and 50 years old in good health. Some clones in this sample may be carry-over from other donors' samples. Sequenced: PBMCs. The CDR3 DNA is TGTGCCAGCAGTCTCAGACAGGGGGCCGAGACCCAGTACTTC. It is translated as CASSLRQGAETQYF.